This TCR beta chain was sequenced for a study of T cells after yellow fever vaccination. Study at large: Those fractions that held only low numbers of cells were prepared using the SMART-Seq v4 Ultra Low Input RNA kit.

This clonotype has a handful of counts. What it recognizes is unknown. Germline lookup yields CDR1 MNHNS and CDR2 SASEGT. V was shortened by 6 bases and J by 4 bases, with 13 bases between the two germline ends. The CDR3 loop spans 15 amino acids. For TCR, cDNA came from 5'RACE template switching, which added a universal primer site and UMIs. From the 5' RACE reads, TCRdb called clonotypes with MiXCR, one entry per CDR3 protein. Altogether 450,000 to 550,000 distinct CDR3 sequences are present, about a fifth being singletons, with the ten largest covering about 16%. Study-wide findings and caveats: There was a small share of clonotypes that showed up in both the CD4 and CD8 compartments.

The chain combines TRBV6-1 with TRBJ2-6, with a possible D match to TRBD2 (6 bases). The sequence was obtained from a man younger than 35 who received the YFV17D yellow fever vaccine. This specimen was PBMCs, taken about 20 days after the first yellow fever vaccination. CDR3 in amino acids: CASRWRVYGANVLTF. The CDR3 bases are TGTGCCAGCAGGTGGAGGGTGTACGGGGCCAACGTCCTGACTTTC.